These T cell receptor beta chains were read from a single sample in a study of blood T cell repertoires in COVID-19. Some clones are missing from TCRdb's copy, which holds only in-frame ones; the method was immunoSEQ multiplex PCR. The sample carries some 240,000 clones, 65% to 90% recorded once. Material: peripheral blood. These receptor sequences come from a woman in her forties who had recovered from COVID-19. Both conserved end residues are part of each CDR3.

TRBV18,TRBJ1-2,CASSPTDNYGYTF
TRBV11-2,TRBJ2-7,CASSRLGAEEQYF
TRBV15,TRBJ2-5,CATSRGGTDGKETQYF
TRBV19,TRBJ2-5,CASSTSYTEETQYF
TRBV6-5,TRBJ1-3,CASRSHSGNTIYF
TRBV10-3,TRBJ2-3,CAIRGLNSKDTQYF
TRBV7-9,TRBJ2-1,CASSTGGLYNEQFF
TRBV29-1,TRBJ2-3,CSVEIFTDTQYF
TRBV7-6,TRBJ2-1,CASSFEREHNEQFF
TRBV18,TRBJ1-2,CASSPTVDRAMNYGYTF
TRBV18,TRBJ1-1,CASSLQSSGTVNTEAFF
TRBV7-3,TRBJ1-1,CASSPGQGETEAFF
TRBV19,TRBJ2-3,CASSTGTYTQYF
TRBV14,TRBJ2-7,CASSLGYEQYF
TRBV5-1,TRBJ2-2,CASSLGQAANTGELFF
TRBV19,TRBJ2-7,CASSQADTGESYEQYF
TRBV5-1,TRBJ1-2,CASSLVADDGYTF
TRBV12-3/TRBV12-4,TRBJ1-6,CASRYRASPLHF
TRBV29-1,TRBJ1-2,CSVMEGYGYTF
TRBV6-5,TRBJ1-4,CASRNGVQGVEKLFF
TRBV19,TRBJ2-3,CASSRTGGGSTDTQYF
TRBV7-2,TRBJ1-1,CASLGRGNTEAFF
TRBV5-1,TRBJ1-1,CASSTGQDGTEAFF
TRBV18,TRBJ1-1,CASSPSREENTEAFF
TRBV7-8,TRBJ2-2,CASSPLGGGTGELFF
TRBV18,TRBJ1-1,CASSPTRGYTEAFF
TRBV15,TRBJ2-1,CATSRDFEVVNEQFF
TRBV6-2/TRBV6-3,TRBJ1-2,CASSYSRRGVNYGYTF
TRBV7-2,TRBJ2-3,CASSPALGGTQYF
TRBV4-1,TRBJ2-3,CASSQELGASDTQYF
TRBV28,TRBJ2-5,CASSRSSEYGTGLQETQYF
TRBV30,TRBJ1-5,CAWSVGTTGGLGQPQHF
TRBV14,TRBJ1-3,CASSPLSRGNSGNTIYF
TRBV19,TRBJ2-5,CASRLGAGDGTQYF
TRBV2,TRBJ2-1,CASSGTSGGALQFF
TRBV4-1,TRBJ2-3,CASSQEVTSGDTDTQYF
TRBV5-4,TRBJ2-5,CASSLAAGAETQYF
TRBV3-1/TRBV3-2,TRBJ2-5,CASSPRGGGVETQYF
TRBV11-2,TRBJ2-2,CASSPQLPSGGNTGELFF
TRBV7-9,TRBJ2-2,CASSGAGTGATGELFF
TRBV7-8,TRBJ1-1,CASSRNSNTEAFF
TRBV12-2,TRBJ1-3,CASREVWGLGGYGNTIYF
TRBV7-2,TRBJ2-5,CASSLGNSQETQYF
TRBV13,TRBJ2-5,CASSLRSGTGVKETQYF
TRBV5-1,TRBJ2-5,CASSLEDGPQYF
TRBV4-3,TRBJ1-2,CASSQSQGSYGYTF
TRBV11-2,TRBJ1-3,CASSSTTDRRGNTIYF
TRBV28,TRBJ2-3,CASSSAGQGSDTQYF
TRBV18,TRBJ2-2,CASSPRTDYTGELFF
TRBV12-3/TRBV12-4,TRBJ2-7,CASSLHSGPEQYF
TRBV18,TRBJ2-5,CASSVLAGQQETQYF
TRBV7-2,TRBJ1-3,CASSLGAGAHGNTIYF
TRBV7-2,TRBJ1-5,CASSSTGGASGQPQHF
TRBV20-1,TRBJ1-2,CSASREEAGYTF
TRBV9,TRBJ2-2,CASSVPSSQGDTGELFF
TRBV19,TRBJ2-3,CASSIETGSYSDTQYF
TRBV19,TRBJ1-3,CASSPTDRNLGNTIYF
TRBV7-3,TRBJ2-5,CASSLSGGETQYF